This T cell receptor (beta chain) was identified during a study of blood T cells in healthy people across ages. For the second PCR, which ran for about 6 to 11 cycles, a sample-barcoded 5' primer and a J-beta primer mix were used. Each CDR3 protein is one row after TCRdb ran MiXCR on the 5' RACE reads. This sample has hundreds of thousands of distinct CDR3 sequences, with 45% to 60% found just once. Trimming removed 1 base at V and 0 bases at J, with 13 bases between. Per the germline V gene, CDR1 is PRHDT and CDR2 is FYEKMQ (reference sequence). This CDR3 comprises 16 residues. The clonotype was recovered from a woman of 80 years or more in good health. The chain has TRBV13 and TRBJ2-7; D unclear. The material sequenced was blood. The CDR3 coding sequence is TGTGCCAGCAGCTTAGCGGGTGAGACACCCTCCTACGAGCAGTACTTC. Amino acids: CASSLAGETPSYEQYF.